These 20 T cell receptor beta chains were all obtained from the same sample, sequenced in a study of T-cell reconstitution after alpha-beta-depleted transplantation in children. TCRbeta library preparation incorporated unique molecular identifiers. TCRdb re-called the PCR reads through MiXCR, storing one row per CDR3 protein. The sample consists of hundreds of thousands of distinct CDR3 sequences, about 12% of them appearing once. The sequencing here drew on PBMCs, taken before TCRalphabeta/CD19-depleted stem cell transplant. Receptors were obtained from a girl aged 2-15 years with congenital amegakaryocytic thrombocytopenia, due to receive a stem cell transplant.

This clonotype was recorded a few times. This rearrangement joins TRBV2 to TRBJ1-2; 8 nucleotides align to TRBD1. CDR3 size: 14 residues. V was clipped by 10 bases and J by 4 bases; unmatched bases: 11. The germline CDR1 and CDR2 sequences are SNHLY and FYNNEI. The CDR3 region is CAIRTGLRSYGYTF. The CDR3 DNA reads TGTGCCATCCGGACAGGGCTTAGATCCTATGGCTACACCTTC.

Many counts were recorded for this clonotype. This sequence joins TRBV20-1 and TRBJ2-5; TRBD2 might be the D (5 bases). Trimming cost V 2 bases and J 4 bases, with 11 bases left between them. Germline values: CDR1 DFQATT, CDR2 SNEGSKA (reference sequence). CDR3 length equals 13 residues. CDR3 loop: CSARPGGRETQYF. The CDR3 region has the DNA TGCAGTGCTAGACCCGGTGGGAGAGAGACCCAGTACTTC.

For this clonotype: Being one base from a much bigger clone, this may be a read error. The V gene is TRBV12-3 or TRBV12-4, the J gene TRBJ2-7, with 8 bases matching TRBD1. The CDR3 contains 13 residues. The J segment lost 5 bases and the V segment lost 6 bases, leaving 6 bases of the junction unmatched. In nucleotides, the CDR3 is TGTGCCAGCAGAAGGACAGGGTACCACGAGCAGTACTTC. Translating it yields CASRRTGYHEQYF.

The chain uses TRBV21-1 and TRBJ2-2. TRBV21-1 is termed a pseudogene. This CDR3 contains 15 residues. CDR3 bases: TGTGCCAGCAGCAAAGTCGGAGAGCAGGCGGGGAGCTGGTTTTTT. Encoded protein: CASSKVGEQAGSWFF.

This clonotype was seen only a few times. This chain connects TRBV5-1 to TRBJ2-1; TRBD2 agrees at 7 bases. Per the germline V gene, CDR1 is SGHRS and CDR2 is YFSETQ. This CDR3 comprises 15 residues. The V segment lost 3 bases and the J segment 2 bases; nucleotides outside the gene matches: 5. The CDR3, as DNA: TGCGCCAGCAGCTACCAGACTAGCCCCTACAATGAGCAGTTCTTC. Its protein product is CASSYQTSPYNEQFF. Complete variable domain (other parts from reference TRBV5-1 and TRBJ2-1): KAGVTQTPRYLIKTRGQQVTLSCSPISGHRSVSWYQQTPGQGLQFLFEYFSETQRNKGNFPGRFSGRQFSNSRSEMNVSTLELGDSALYLCASSYQTSPYNEQFFGPGTRLTVL.

The chain carries TRBV10-3 and TRBJ2-5; D may correspond to TRBD1 or TRBD2 (5 bases each). Germline V gives CDR1 ENHRY, CDR2 SYGVKD. The CDR3 is 14 amino acids. V shed 8 bases and J shed 2 bases, with 15 bases lying between them. The DNA of the CDR3 is TGTGCCATCGGCCGGGACGGTAATCAAGAGACCCAGTACTTC. Translation: CAIGRDGNQETQYF.

Many counts were recorded for this clonotype. The gene calls are TRBV5-8 and TRBJ1-2; D possibly corresponds to TRBD1 (6 bases). The germline V gene encodes CDR1 SGHTS and CDR2 YDEGEE. The CDR3 consists of 13 residues. V shed 2 bases and J shed 6 bases, with 11 bases lying between them. CDR3 residues: CASSFRGANGYTF. In nucleotides, the CDR3 is TGTGCCAGCAGCTTCAGGGGCGCGAATGGCTACACCTTC.

The rearrangement links TRBV6-5 to TRBJ1-2; D unclear. V was cut by 2 bases and J by 1 base, with 8 bases left in between. The CDR3 totals 14 residues. CDR1 and CDR2 (germline): MNHEY, SVGAGI. CDR3 in amino acids: CASSYGGDNYGYTF. For the CDR3, the DNA is TGTGCCAGCAGTTACGGTGGAGATAACTATGGCTACACCTTC.

This clonotype was observed a few times. V is TRBV5-1 and J is TRBJ2-3, with D perhaps TRBD2 (5 bases). Trimming left V 0 bases short and J 2 bases short, with 10 bases between. CDR1 is SGHRS and CDR2 is YFSETQ in the germline V gene. CDR3 length: 15 amino acids. CDR3 loop: CASSLDQRYTDTQYF. The CDR3 DNA follows: TGCGCCAGCAGCTTGGATCAGCGGTACACAGATACGCAGTATTTT.

This clonotype showed up just a few times. The chain uses TRBV20-1 and TRBJ2-1, with 11 nucleotides matching TRBD2. Trimming took 3 bases from V and 8 from J; bases not matched to a gene: 6. This CDR3 region has 14 residues. Germline values: CDR1 DFQATT, CDR2 SNEGSKA (reference sequence). CDR3: CSASSGRALDEQFF. Here the CDR3 DNA reads TGCAGTGCTAGTAGCGGGAGGGCCCTGGATGAGCAGTTCTTC.

This rearrangement joins TRBV14 to TRBJ2-2, with D unresolved. The CDR3 runs to 13 residues. V lost 1 base and J lost 8, with 8 bases in between. Germline V gene lookup returns CDR1 SGHDN and CDR2 FVKESK. This CDR3 is CASSQARKGELFF. The CDR3, as DNA: TGTGCCAGCAGCCAAGCAAGGAAAGGGGAGCTGTTTTTT. The whole variable domain, remainder taken from reference TRBV14 and TRBJ2-2, is EAGVTQFPSHSVIEKGQTVTLRCDPISGHDNLYWYRRVMGKEIKFLLHFVKESKQDESGMPNNRFLAERTGGTYSTLKVQPAELEDSGVYFCASSQARKGELFFGEGSRLTVL.

The table lists this clonotype with a few counts. The V and J genes are TRBV7-8 and TRBJ2-3, with TRBD2 identical over 7 bases. Trimming at V came to 1 base and at J to 4 bases, leaving 17 bases not matched to a gene. The CDR3 is 19 residues long. Per the germline V gene, CDR1 is SGHVS and CDR2 is FQNEAQ. The CDR3 loop reads CASSLGPTGEGRRADTQYF. DNA of the CDR3: TGTGCCAGCAGCTTAGGACCTACCGGGGAGGGGAGGAGAGCAGATACGCAGTATTTT.

V usage is TRBV28 and J usage is TRBJ2-7; TRBD1 agrees at 12 bases. With 8 bases clipped from V and 5 bases from J, the junction kept 10 bases outside the gene matches. The CDR3 length is 15 residues. Germline CDR1 reads MDHEN; CDR2 reads SYDVKM. The CDR3 loop reads CASGTGGLRVHEQYF. The DNA of the CDR3 is TGTGCCAGCGGGACAGGGGGCTTAAGAGTCCACGAGCAGTACTTC.

This clonotype has just a few counts. The V and J genes are TRBV20-1 and TRBJ2-7; 13 bases line up with TRBD2. The germline CDR1 and CDR2 sequences are DFQATT and SNEGSKA (reference sequence). J was trimmed by 6 bases and V by 0 bases; bases with no gene match: 5. This CDR3 has 15 amino acids. The CDR3 DNA sequence: TGCAGTGCTAGAGATTCGGGACTAGCGGGACCCGAGCAGTACTTC. It yields the protein CSARDSGLAGPEQYF.

This clonotype was found many times. The V gene is TRBV5-1, the J gene TRBJ2-1, with D hard to call. CDR1 and CDR2 from the germline V gene are SGHRS and YFSETQ. V shed 0 bases and J shed 9 bases, with 7 bases lying between them. The CDR3 has 12 amino acids. The CDR3 nucleotides read TGCGCCAGCAGCTTGGAGGGCCGTGAGCAGTTCTTC. The encoded protein is CASSLEGREQFF.

This clonotype has at least ten counts. The V call is TRBV5-1, the J call TRBJ2-7, with unresolved D. The germline CDR1 and CDR2 sequences are SGHRS and YFSETQ. V shed 0 bases and J shed 2 bases, with 6 bases lying between them. CDR3 length equals 13 residues. The CDR3 here is CASSLDGAYEQYF. CDR3 bases: TGCGCCAGCAGCTTGGATGGAGCCTACGAGCAGTACTTC.

This clonotype was counted only a few times. The chain links TRBV28 to TRBJ2-7, with 12 bases lining up with TRBD2. V was pared by 2 bases and J by 0 bases, with 14 bases of the junction left unmatched. The CDR3 extends over 20 amino acids. Germline CDR1 MDHEN, CDR2 SYDVKM. The CDR3 is CASSLLNRASGRAGSYEQYF. CDR3 DNA sequence: TGTGCCAGCAGTTTACTTAATCGGGCTAGCGGGAGGGCCGGCTCCTACGAGCAGTACTTC.

The chain employs TRBV7-2 and TRBJ2-7; D might be TRBD1 (6 bases). The CDR3 has 13 amino acids. Germline values: CDR1 SGHTA, CDR2 FQGNSA. Trimming stripped 5 bases from V and 6 bases from J, with 14 bases between. CDR3 sequence reads: CASSLMWGLEQYF. DNA for the CDR3: TGTGCCAGCAGCCTCATGTGGGGGCTCGAGCAGTACTTC.

This clonotype has a count of ten or more. The chain recombines TRBV5-1 with TRBJ2-1; 7 bases match TRBD2. The CDR3 is 15 amino acids. The trim removed 4 bases at V and 3 bases at J, leaving 7 bases unmatched. Germline V gene data show CDR1 as SGHRS and CDR2 as YFSETQ. CDR3: CASSPGTNLYNEQFF. The CDR3 DNA reads as TGCGCCAGCAGCCCGGGGACTAACCTCTACAATGAGCAGTTCTTC.

Many counts were recorded for this clonotype. The rearrangement joins TRBV12-3 or TRBV12-4 to TRBJ1-1; TRBD1 matches at 8 bases. After removal of 6 bases from V and 1 base from J, the junction contained 1 base not matched to a gene. The CDR3 has 13 amino acids. CDR3 sequence: CASSDRGNTEAFF. The CDR3 region has the DNA TGTGCCAGCAGCGACAGGGGGAACACTGAAGCTTTCTTT.